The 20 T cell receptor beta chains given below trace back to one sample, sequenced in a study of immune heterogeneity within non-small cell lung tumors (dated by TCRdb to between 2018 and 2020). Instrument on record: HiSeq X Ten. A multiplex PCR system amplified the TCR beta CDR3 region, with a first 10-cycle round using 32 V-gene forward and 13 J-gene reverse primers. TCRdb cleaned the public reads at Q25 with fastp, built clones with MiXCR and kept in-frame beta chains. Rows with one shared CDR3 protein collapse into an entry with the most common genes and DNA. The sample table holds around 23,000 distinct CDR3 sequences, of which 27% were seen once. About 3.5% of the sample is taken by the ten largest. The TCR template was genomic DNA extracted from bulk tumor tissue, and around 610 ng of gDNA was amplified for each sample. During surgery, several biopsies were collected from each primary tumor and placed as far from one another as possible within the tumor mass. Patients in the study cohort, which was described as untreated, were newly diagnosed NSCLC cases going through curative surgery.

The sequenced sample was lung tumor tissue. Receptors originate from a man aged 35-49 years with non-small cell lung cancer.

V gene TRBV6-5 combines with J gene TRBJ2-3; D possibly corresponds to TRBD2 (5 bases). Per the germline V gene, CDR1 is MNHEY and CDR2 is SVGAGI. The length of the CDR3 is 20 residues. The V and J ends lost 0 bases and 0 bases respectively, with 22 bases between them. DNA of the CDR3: TGTGCCAGCAGTTACTCAAGGGTTGGGGTCTCGGGCGGGAGCACAGATACGCAGTATTTT. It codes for CASSYSRVGVSGGSTDTQYF.

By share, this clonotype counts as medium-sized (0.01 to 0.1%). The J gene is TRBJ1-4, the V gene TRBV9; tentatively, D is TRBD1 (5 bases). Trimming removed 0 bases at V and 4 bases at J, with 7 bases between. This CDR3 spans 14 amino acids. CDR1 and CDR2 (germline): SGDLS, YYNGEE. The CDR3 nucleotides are TGTGCCAGCAGCGTAGGGGGCGGTAATGAAAAACTGTTTTTT. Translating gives CASSVGGGNEKLFF.

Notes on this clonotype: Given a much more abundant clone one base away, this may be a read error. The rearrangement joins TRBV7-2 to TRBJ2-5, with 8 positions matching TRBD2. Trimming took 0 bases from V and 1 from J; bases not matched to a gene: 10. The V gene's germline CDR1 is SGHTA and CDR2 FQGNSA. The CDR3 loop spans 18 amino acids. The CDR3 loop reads CASSLAGTRGRLQETQYF. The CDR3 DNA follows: TGTGCCAGCAGCTTAGCCGGGACTAGAGGGAGACTCCAAGAGACCCAGTACTTC.

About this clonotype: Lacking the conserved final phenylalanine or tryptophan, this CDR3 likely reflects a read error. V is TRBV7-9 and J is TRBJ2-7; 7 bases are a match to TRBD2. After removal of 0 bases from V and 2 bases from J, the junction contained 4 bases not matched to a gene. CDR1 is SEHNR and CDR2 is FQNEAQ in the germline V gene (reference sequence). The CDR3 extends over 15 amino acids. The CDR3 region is CASSLAGGSTYEQYL. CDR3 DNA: TGTGCCAGCAGCTTAGCGGGCGGGAGTACCTACGAGCAGTACTTA.

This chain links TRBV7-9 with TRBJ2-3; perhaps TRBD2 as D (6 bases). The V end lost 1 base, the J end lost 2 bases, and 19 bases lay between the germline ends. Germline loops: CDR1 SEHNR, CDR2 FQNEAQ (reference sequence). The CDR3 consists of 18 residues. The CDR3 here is CASSLDRPGTYHTDTQYF. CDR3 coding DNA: TGTGCCAGCAGCTTAGATCGACCCGGGACTTATCACACAGATACGCAGTATTTT.

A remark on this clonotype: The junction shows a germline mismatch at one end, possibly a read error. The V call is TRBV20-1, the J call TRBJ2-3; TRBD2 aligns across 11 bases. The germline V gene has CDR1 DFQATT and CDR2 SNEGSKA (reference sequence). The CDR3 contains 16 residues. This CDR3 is CSASRPTSGNTDTKYF. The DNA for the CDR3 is TGCAGTGCTAGCAGACCGACTAGCGGGAACACAGATACGAAGTATTTT.

The CDR3 region is CASTRLGQGSPGELFF. DNA for the CDR3: TGCGCCAGCACCCGGCTGGGACAGGGCTCCCCCGGGGAGCTGTTTTTT. The chain has TRBV5-1 and TRBJ2-2; TRBD1 aligns across 9 bases. The CDR3 totals 16 residues. Per germline, CDR1 SGHRS and CDR2 YFSETQ. The J segment lost 6 bases and the V segment lost 6 bases, leaving 12 bases of the junction unmatched.

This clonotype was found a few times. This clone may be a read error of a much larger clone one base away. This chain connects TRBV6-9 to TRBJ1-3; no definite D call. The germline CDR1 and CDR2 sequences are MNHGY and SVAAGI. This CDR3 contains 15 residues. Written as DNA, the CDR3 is TGTGCCAACAGTTCCGCTGGCAGAACGGGAAACACCATATATTTT. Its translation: CANSSAGRTGNTIYF.

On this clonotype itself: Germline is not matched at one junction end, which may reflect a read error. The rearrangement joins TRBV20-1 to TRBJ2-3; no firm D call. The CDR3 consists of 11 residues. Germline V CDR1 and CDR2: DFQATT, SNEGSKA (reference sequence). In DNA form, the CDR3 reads TGCAGTGTGAGGAGAGTGGATACGAAGTATTTT. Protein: CSVRRVDTKYF.

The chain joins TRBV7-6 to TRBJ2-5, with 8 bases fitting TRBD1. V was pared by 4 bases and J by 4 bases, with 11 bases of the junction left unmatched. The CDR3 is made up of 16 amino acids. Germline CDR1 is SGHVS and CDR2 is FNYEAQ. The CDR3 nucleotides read TGTGCCAGCAGCTCCCAGACAGGGGCGACGCTAGAGACCCAGTACTTC. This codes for CASSSQTGATLETQYF.

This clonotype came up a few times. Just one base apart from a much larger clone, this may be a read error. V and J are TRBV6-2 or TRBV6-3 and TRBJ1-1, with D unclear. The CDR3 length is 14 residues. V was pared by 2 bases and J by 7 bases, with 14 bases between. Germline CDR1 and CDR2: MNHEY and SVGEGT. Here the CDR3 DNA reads TGTGCCAGCAGTTACGCTGATGGAAAAGATGAAGCTTTCTTT. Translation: CASSYADGKDEAFF.

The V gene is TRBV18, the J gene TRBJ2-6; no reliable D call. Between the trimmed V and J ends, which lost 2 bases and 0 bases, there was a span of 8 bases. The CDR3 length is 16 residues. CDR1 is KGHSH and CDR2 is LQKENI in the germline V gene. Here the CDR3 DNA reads TGTGCCAGCTCACCATCGGAATCCTCTGGGGCCAACGTCCTGACTTTC. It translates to CASSPSESSGANVLTF.

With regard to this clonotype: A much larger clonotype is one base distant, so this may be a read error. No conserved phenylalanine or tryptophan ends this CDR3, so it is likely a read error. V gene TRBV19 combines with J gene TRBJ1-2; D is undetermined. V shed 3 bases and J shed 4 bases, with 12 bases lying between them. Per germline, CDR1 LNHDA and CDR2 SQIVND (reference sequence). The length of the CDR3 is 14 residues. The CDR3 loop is CASSIREVSYGYTL. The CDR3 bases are TGTGCCAGTAGTATTCGGGAAGTGAGCTATGGCTACACCTTA.

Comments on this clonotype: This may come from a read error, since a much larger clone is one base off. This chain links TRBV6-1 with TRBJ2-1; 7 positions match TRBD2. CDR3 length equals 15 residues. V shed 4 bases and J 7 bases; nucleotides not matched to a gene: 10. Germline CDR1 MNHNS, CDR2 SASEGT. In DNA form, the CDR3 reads TGTGCCAGCAGTGCCGGGAGGCCCCTGGGGAATGAGCAGTTCTTC. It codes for CASSAGRPLGNEQFF.

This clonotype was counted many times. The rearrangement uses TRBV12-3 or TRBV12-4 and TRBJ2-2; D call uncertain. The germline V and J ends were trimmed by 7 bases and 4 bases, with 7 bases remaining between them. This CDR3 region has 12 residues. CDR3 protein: CASTLPTGELFF. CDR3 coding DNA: TGTGCCAGCACCCTACCCACCGGGGAGCTGTTTTTT.

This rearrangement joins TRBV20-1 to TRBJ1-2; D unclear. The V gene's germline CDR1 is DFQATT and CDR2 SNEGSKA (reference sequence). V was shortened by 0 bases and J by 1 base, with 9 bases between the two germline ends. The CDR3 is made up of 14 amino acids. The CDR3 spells CSAREASINYGYTF. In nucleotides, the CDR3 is TGCAGTGCTAGAGAGGCCAGTATTAACTATGGCTACACCTTC.

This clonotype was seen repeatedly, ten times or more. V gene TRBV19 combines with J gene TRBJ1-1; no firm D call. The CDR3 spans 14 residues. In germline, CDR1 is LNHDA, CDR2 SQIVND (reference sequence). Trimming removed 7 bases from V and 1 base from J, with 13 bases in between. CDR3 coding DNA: TGTGCCAGTAAAAGTCCAGCAAAGAACACTGAAGCTTTCTTT. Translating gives CASKSPAKNTEAFF.

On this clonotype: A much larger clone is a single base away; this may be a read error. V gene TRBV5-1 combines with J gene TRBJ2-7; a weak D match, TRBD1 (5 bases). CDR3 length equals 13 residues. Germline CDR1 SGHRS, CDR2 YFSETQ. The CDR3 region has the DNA TGCACCAGCAGCTTACACGACAGCTACGAGCAGTACTTC. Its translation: CTSSLHDSYEQYF.

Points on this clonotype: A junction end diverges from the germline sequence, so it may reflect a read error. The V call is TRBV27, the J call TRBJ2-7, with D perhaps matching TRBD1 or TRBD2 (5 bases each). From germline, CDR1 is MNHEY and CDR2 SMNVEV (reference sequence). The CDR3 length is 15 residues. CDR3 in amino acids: CASTETGAGYYEQYF. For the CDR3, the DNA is TGCGCCAGCACTGAAACCGGGGCAGGATACTACGAGCAGTACTTC.

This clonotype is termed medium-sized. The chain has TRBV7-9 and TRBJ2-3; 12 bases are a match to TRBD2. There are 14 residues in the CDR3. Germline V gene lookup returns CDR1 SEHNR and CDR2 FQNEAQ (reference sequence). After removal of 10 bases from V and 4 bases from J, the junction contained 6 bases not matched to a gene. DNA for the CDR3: TGTGCCACTTCTCTAGCGGGAGGGCCAGATACGCAGTATTTT. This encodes CATSLAGGPDTQYF.